This TCR beta chain was captured by sequencing in a study of CD8+CD57+ T cells in acquired aplastic anemia. Study-level background: CD4+ and CD8+ cells, once sorted, gave DNA averaging about 3 ug. Overall study findings and caveats: Shared by patients and controls, twenty-nine CD8+ CDR3s were abundant in patients.

V lost 8 bases and J lost 0, with 17 bases in between. Per the germline V gene, CDR1 is SQVTM and CDR2 is ANQGSEA. This CDR3 contains 14 residues. A word on this clonotype: Its specificity is unknown.

The use of genomic DNA as template underpinned the TCR beta VDJ and CDR3 profiling. Each CDR3 protein gets one entry after TCRdb re-called the reads with MiXCR. The sample has roughly 180,000 distinct CDR3 sequences; 64% are singletons. This sequence joins TRBV29-1 and TRBJ2-7; D possibly corresponds to TRBD1 (6 bases). This TCR derives from a human donor with severe aplastic anemia or a healthy control (not recorded which). The sequencing sample was made of sorted CD4+, CD8+, or CD8+CD57+ T cells (not recorded which) from PBMCs. The CDR3 DNA reads TGCAGCCTAAGTAGAGGGACACCCTCCTACGAGCAGTACTTC. Translation gives CSLSRGTPSYEQYF.